Sequencing of this T cell receptor (beta chain) was carried out in a study of blood T cell repertoires in COVID-19. Study information: Acute and convalescent COVID-19 specimens originated in the United States, Italy and Spain.

The CDR3 extends over 17 amino acids. J gave up 2 bases and V 4 bases, and 10 bases lay outside the gene matches. The V gene's germline CDR1 is LNHDA and CDR2 SQIVND (reference sequence). The data were produced by immunoSEQ multiplex PCR, yet TCRdb's version contains in-frame clones alone and is incomplete. Of roughly 200,000 clones in the sample, 86% are singletons; the top ten hold 3% to 3.5%. Input material: PBMCs or T cells enriched from blood (not recorded which). The chain links TRBV19 to TRBJ1-3; 8 bases are shared with TRBD1. The TCR was taken from a woman between 50 and 59 years old in a cohort exposed to, infected with or recovered from COVID-19 (not recorded which). The CDR3 DNA is TGTGCCAGTAGTACCGCGGACAGGGTAGGCCCTGGAAACACCATATATTTT. Translating gives CASSTADRVGPGNTIYF.